This T cell receptor beta chain was documented in a study of T cell responses to AZD1222 COVID-19 vaccine. Whole-study findings and limits: Recipients of two AZD1222 doses showed rising Spike-specific TCR breadth and depth. Unmutated regions of variants are reportedly targeted by nearly half of spike-specific TCRs. Clonal diversity may have been underestimated, and the donors were mostly white British, with more females than males.

Libraries were prepared by immunoSEQ multiplex PCR; TCRdb keeps only in-frame clonotypes and omits some of them. This table has about 55,000 clones, about 80% appearing once. A note on this clone: Its antigen remains unidentified.

This CDR3 spans 18 amino acids. Germline loops: CDR1 MNHEY, CDR2 SVGEGT. The germline V and J ends were trimmed by 5 bases and 0 bases, with 20 bases remaining between them. The starting material was peripheral blood, obtained 28 days after the second AZD1222 dose. This chain uses TRBV6-2 or TRBV6-3 with TRBJ1-5; D is possibly TRBD1 (6 bases). The sequence was obtained from an adult who received the AZD1222 COVID-19 vaccine. CDR3 sequence reads: CASSPTWRGGNSNQPQHF. CDR3 nucleotide sequence: TGTGCCAGCAGTCCAACCTGGAGAGGGGGAAATAGCAATCAGCCCCAGCATTTT.